The clone carrying this T cell receptor (beta chain) was seen many times. Its antigen remains unknown. Axillary draining lymph nodes of breast cancer patients supplied the node samples. V was cut by 2 bases and J by 2 bases, with 14 bases left in between. The V gene's germline CDR1 is SGHRS and CDR2 YFSETQ. This CDR3 contains 15 residues. Each CDR3 protein is one row after TCRdb ran MiXCR on the multiplex PCR reads. This table holds roughly 80,000 distinct CDR3 sequences, about 21% found once. These data are taken from a study of breast tumors, draining lymph nodes, adjacent tissues. Findings and caveats of the study: Tumor repertoires ranked between lymph nodes and nontumor tissue in diversity, with V and J gene preferences. Data only fit, rather than demonstrated, lymph node origin of most tumor T cells.

This TCR derives from a female donor with breast cancer. Some clones in this sample may be carry-over from other donors' samples. V gene TRBV5-1 combines with J gene TRBJ2-7; no clear D. Input material: axillary lymph node tissue. The CDR3 coding sequence is TGCGCCAGCAGCTTCTCCCCCACGGGCACCTACGAGCAGTACTTC. Translated: CASSFSPTGTYEQYF.